Listed here is a single T cell receptor (beta chain). Antigen: not known. This sample stems from a study of shared clonotypes between healthy human individuals. Points from the study as a whole: Inspection by rarefaction showed sorted-subset sequencing to be incomplete despite large depth. A handful of donors showed sharing of approximately 4.7% of naive CD4 clonotypes.

Deletions cut 4 bases from V and 7 bases from J, with 20 bases between. The CDR3 totals 16 residues. Germline V gene sequence: CDR1 SGHRS, CDR2 YFSETQ. Profiled with immunoSEQ multiplex PCR; TCRdb holds only in-frame clones, not every one. The table shows roughly 2.6 million clones, with about 92% occurring only once. The sequencing sample was made of naive CD4+ T cells sorted from blood. Subset specified: CD45RA+ positively selected. The chain recombines TRBV5-1 with TRBJ2-2; tentatively, D is TRBD2 (5 bases). This TCR was recovered from a man aged 18 to 29 in good health. CDR3 sequence reads: CASSEGPGRAGGELFF. CDR3 nucleotides: TGCGCCAGCAGCGAGGGCCCGGGCCGCGCGGGCGGGGAGCTGTTTTTT.